The rows below give T cell receptor beta chains drawn from one sample of a study of blood T cell repertoires in COVID-19. TCRdb's table, derived via immunoSEQ multiplex PCR, lists solely in-frame clones and lacks some. The sample consists of more than 200,000 clones, approximately 86% of them appearing once. The sample comprised PBMCs or T cells enriched from blood (not recorded which). Every receptor here comes from a woman in her forties or fifties who had recovered from COVID-19. The CDR3 runs from the conserved cysteine through the conserved F or W. A D gene is named only where the DNA matches it firmly. The size field is filled for only some rows; it gives once, few, many or a size class.

d_gene: .
abundance: .
j_gene: TRBJ1-1
len: 13
v_gene: TRBV7-6
CDR3nt: TGTGCCAGCAGCCCACAATTGAACACTGAAGCTTTCTTT
CDR3aa: CASSPQLNTEAFF

d_gene: .
abundance: .
j_gene: TRBJ1-4
len: 12
v_gene: TRBV19
CDR3nt: TGTGCCAGTAGTATAAAGGAAGGGGGACTGTTTTTT
CDR3aa: CASSIKEGGLFF

d_gene: TRBD2
abundance: .
j_gene: TRBJ2-1
len: 13
v_gene: TRBV7-2
CDR3nt: TGTGCCAGCGAAACCGGACTAGGCGATGAGCAGTTCTTC
CDR3aa: CASETGLGDEQFF

d_gene: .
abundance: .
j_gene: TRBJ2-2
len: 13
v_gene: TRBV6-5
CDR3nt: TGTGCCAGCAGGGTAGTTAACACCGGGGAGCTGTTTTTT
CDR3aa: CASRVVNTGELFF

d_gene: .
abundance: .
j_gene: TRBJ1-2
len: 17
v_gene: TRBV6-1
CDR3nt: TGTGCCAGCAGTGAAAGTCGCCGGCGAGGGATTAACTATGGCTACACCTTC
CDR3aa: CASSESRRRGINYGYTF

d_gene: TRBD2
abundance: .
j_gene: TRBJ2-7
len: 19
v_gene: TRBV19
CDR3nt: TGTGCCAGTAGTATTATCGGCGGGAGGGCCTTACTGGGTGCATGCGAGCAGTACTTC
CDR3aa: CASSIIGGRALLGACEQYF

d_gene: TRBD1
abundance: .
j_gene: TRBJ2-7
len: 13
v_gene: TRBV2
CDR3nt: TGTGCCAGCAGTAGCCAGGGGGCCTACGAGCAGTACTTC
CDR3aa: CASSSQGAYEQYF

d_gene: TRBD1
abundance: .
j_gene: TRBJ1-4
len: 15
v_gene: TRBV3-1/TRBV3-2
CDR3nt: TGTGCCAGCAGCCAAGGGGGACAGGTGTATGAAAAACTGTTTTTT
CDR3aa: CASSQGGQVYEKLFF

d_gene: .
abundance: few
j_gene: TRBJ2-5
len: 13
v_gene: TRBV7-2
CDR3nt: TGTGCCAGCAGCCCAGGGCCCCAAGAGACCCAGTACTTC
CDR3aa: CASSPGPQETQYF

d_gene: .
abundance: .
j_gene: TRBJ1-4
len: 12
v_gene: TRBV30
CDR3nt: TGTGCCCTAGACAGAGACAATGAAAAACTGTTTTTT
CDR3aa: CALDRDNEKLFF

d_gene: .
abundance: .
j_gene: TRBJ2-4
len: 14
v_gene: TRBV18
CDR3nt: TGTGCCAGCTCACACGGGGTAGCCAAAAACATTCAGTACTTC
CDR3aa: CASSHGVAKNIQYF

d_gene: TRBD1
abundance: .
j_gene: TRBJ2-3
len: 14
v_gene: TRBV11-1
CDR3nt: TGTGCCAGCAGCTCGGACAGGGGCCGAGATACGCAGTATTTT
CDR3aa: CASSSDRGRDTQYF

d_gene: .
abundance: .
j_gene: TRBJ2-1
len: 15
v_gene: TRBV6-5
CDR3nt: TGTGCCAGCAGTAAGGGTGGGTTTGGAGGAAATGAGCAGTTCTTC
CDR3aa: CASSKGGFGGNEQFF

d_gene: .
abundance: .
j_gene: TRBJ2-3
len: 19
v_gene: TRBV21-1
CDR3nt: TGTGCCAGCAGCAAAGAGCGGACTAGCGGGAGGTTGGACACAGATACGCAGTATTTT
CDR3aa: CASSKERTSGRLDTDTQYF

d_gene: .
abundance: .
j_gene: TRBJ2-2
len: 13
v_gene: TRBV21-1
CDR3nt: TGTGCCAGCACCGGGGTTCATCGCGGGGAGCTGTTTTTT
CDR3aa: CASTGVHRGELFF

d_gene: TRBD1
abundance: .
j_gene: TRBJ1-2
len: 14
v_gene: TRBV7-2
CDR3nt: TGTGCCAGCAGCTTAGGGTGGACAGGGGTTGGCTACACCTTC
CDR3aa: CASSLGWTGVGYTF

d_gene: TRBD2
abundance: .
j_gene: TRBJ2-3
len: 14
v_gene: TRBV3-1/TRBV3-2
CDR3nt: TGTGCCAGCAGTCCGGGACTAGCTTCAGATACGCAGTATTTT
CDR3aa: CASSPGLASDTQYF

d_gene: TRBD2
abundance: .
j_gene: TRBJ2-7
len: 20
v_gene: TRBV28
CDR3nt: TGTGCCAGCAGTTCGCCCGTGGGGACTAGCGAAGTTCCACGATCCTACGAGCAGTACTTC
CDR3aa: CASSSPVGTSEVPRSYEQYF

d_gene: TRBD2
abundance: .
j_gene: TRBJ2-2
len: 16
v_gene: TRBV4-1
CDR3nt: TGCGCCAGCAGCCAAGTCGCGGGAGATACTCCCGGGGAGCTGTTTTTT
CDR3aa: CASSQVAGDTPGELFF

d_gene: TRBD2
abundance: .
j_gene: TRBJ2-7
len: 15
v_gene: TRBV7-2
CDR3nt: TGTGCCAGCAGCTTAGAGCCGGGTAGCGGGCACGAGCAGTACTTC
CDR3aa: CASSLEPGSGHEQYF

d_gene: .
abundance: .
j_gene: TRBJ1-5
len: 14
v_gene: TRBV18
CDR3nt: TGTGCCAGCTCACCACAAGGGGGTTATCAGCCCCAGCATTTT
CDR3aa: CASSPQGGYQPQHF

d_gene: TRBD2
abundance: .
j_gene: TRBJ2-1
len: 20
v_gene: TRBV7-3
CDR3nt: TGTGCCAGCAGCCCAAGACTAGCGGGCCACCGACCGAGCTCCTACAATGAGCAGTTCTTC
CDR3aa: CASSPRLAGHRPSSYNEQFF

d_gene: TRBD1
abundance: .
j_gene: TRBJ2-7
len: 14
v_gene: TRBV6-5
CDR3nt: TGTGCCAGCAGTCCACAGGGGTTTATCGTCGAGCAGTACTTC
CDR3aa: CASSPQGFIVEQYF

d_gene: TRBD2
abundance: .
j_gene: TRBJ2-3
len: 16
v_gene: TRBV5-4
CDR3nt: TGTGCCAGCAGCCCCTCTAGCGGGAGGGGGGCAGATACGCAGTATTTT
CDR3aa: CASSPSSGRGADTQYF

d_gene: TRBD1
abundance: .
j_gene: TRBJ1-1
len: 20
v_gene: TRBV23-1
CDR3nt: TGCGCCAGCAGTCCCATTCAACGGACAGGGAAGGCCAAAGTGAACACTGAAGCTTTCTTT
CDR3aa: CASSPIQRTGKAKVNTEAFF

d_gene: .
abundance: .
j_gene: TRBJ2-3
len: 13
v_gene: TRBV7-2
CDR3nt: TGTGCCAGCAGCCCCGAAACCAGGTCGTCGCAGTATTTT
CDR3aa: CASSPETRSSQYF

d_gene: .
abundance: .
j_gene: TRBJ1-2
len: 15
v_gene: TRBV7-2
CDR3nt: TGTGCCAGCCACTACGGGGGGTGGACTAACTATGGCTACACCTTC
CDR3aa: CASHYGGWTNYGYTF

d_gene: TRBD1
abundance: .
j_gene: TRBJ1-1
len: 15
v_gene: TRBV11-1
CDR3nt: TGTGCCAGCAGCTTCCGGACAGGTATGAACACTGAAGCTTTCTTT
CDR3aa: CASSFRTGMNTEAFF

d_gene: .
abundance: .
j_gene: TRBJ2-3
len: 17
v_gene: TRBV25-1
CDR3nt: TGTGCCAGCAGTGAAAGTTTAGGCGGCCCTAGCACAGATACGCAGTATTTT
CDR3aa: CASSESLGGPSTDTQYF